The rows below give T cell receptor beta chains drawn from one sample of a study of response to subunit inactivated influenza vaccine. TCRdb processed the RT-PCR reads anew with MiXCR; each CDR3 protein has one entry. The repertoire has fewer than 750,000 distinct CDR3 sequences, 14% of them found once; the top ten carry 11%. This sample comprised PBMCs from blood, obtained roughly 12 days after vaccination. These receptors were taken from a man aged 45 to 65 who received an inactivated influenza vaccine. Both conserved end residues are part of each CDR3. The D gene is left open where the match is weak. Rows may omit the clone size; those that give it use once, few, many or a size class.

CDR3 DNA | CDR3 protein | V gene | D gene | clone size | J gene
TGTGCCTTTTCCCCAGGGCTGATGAACACCGGGGAGCTGTTTTTT | CAFSPGLMNTGELFF | TRBV7-2 | NA | NA | TRBJ2-2
TGCAGTGCTAGAAGGCTAGCGGCCTTGACCTACAATGAGCAGTTCTTC | CSARRLAALTYNEQFF | TRBV20-1 | TRBD2 | NA | TRBJ2-1
TGTGCCAGCAGTTCCCCGGGACGCTCGTACCAAGAGACCCAGTACTTC | CASSSPGRSYQETQYF | TRBV28 | NA | many | TRBJ2-5
TGTGCCAGCAGCCCAGGGACAGGGGCCTATAACTATGGCTACACCTTC | CASSPGTGAYNYGYTF | TRBV12-3/TRBV12-4 | TRBD1 | NA | TRBJ1-2
TGTGCCAGCAGTTTCGGTGACTTTCAAGAGACCCAGTACTTC | CASSFGDFQETQYF | TRBV12-3/TRBV12-4 | NA | few | TRBJ2-5
TGTGCCAGCAGCTTGGTGTCCTACTATGGCTACACCTTC | CASSLVSYYGYTF | TRBV5-6 | NA | few | TRBJ1-2
TGCAGCGTTGATGCTGCGGCGGTTAGGTTCTTC | CSVDAAAVRFF | TRBV29-1 | NA | NA | TRBJ2-1
TGTGCCAGCACCCCTTGGGGGGCTAGCGACGAGACCCAGTACTTC | CASTPWGASDETQYF | TRBV7-9 | NA | NA | TRBJ2-5
TGTGCCAGCAGCTTTGGGGCCGAGGGGGGCGAGCAGTACTTC | CASSFGAEGGEQYF | TRBV7-8 | NA | few | TRBJ2-7
TGTGCCTGGAGCCCCTTCCACAACAATGAGCAGTTCTTC | CAWSPFHNNEQFF | TRBV30 | NA | few | TRBJ2-1
TGTGCCACCAGTGATCCGACGGCCCAAGCTAACTATGGCTACACCTTC | CATSDPTAQANYGYTF | TRBV24-1 | NA | few | TRBJ1-2
TGTGCCAGCAGTACCGGGACAGGGTTCTCTGGGGCCAACGTCCTGACTTTC | CASSTGTGFSGANVLTF | TRBV6-1 | TRBD1 | NA | TRBJ2-6
TGTGCCAGCAGCCATGGTCTGAGCTCTGGAAACACCATATATTTT | CASSHGLSSGNTIYF | TRBV6-1 | NA | NA | TRBJ1-3
TGCGCCAGCAGTGAGGGAATTGGGCCTCCTTACGAGCAGTACTTC | CASSEGIGPPYEQYF | TRBV10-2 | NA | few | TRBJ2-7
TGTGCCAGCAGTATGACAGGGTTTCGGGCAGATACGCAGTATTTT | CASSMTGFRADTQYF | TRBV27 | TRBD1 | few | TRBJ2-3
TGTGCCAGCAGCCCCCGACAGGATAGCAATCAGCCCCAGCATTTT | CASSPRQDSNQPQHF | TRBV11-3 | NA | few | TRBJ1-5
TGTGCCAGCAGCTTGGAGGCAGGACGTCCCGGGGAGCTGTTTTTT | CASSLEAGRPGELFF | TRBV5-6 | NA | NA | TRBJ2-2
TGCGCCAGCAATGAGGGACAGTTACAAGAGACCCAGTACTTC | CASNEGQLQETQYF | TRBV5-1 | TRBD1 | NA | TRBJ2-5
TGTGCCAGCAGCTCCGGGACAGGGCTCGGCACAGATACGCAGTATTTT | CASSSGTGLGTDTQYF | TRBV11-3 | TRBD1 | NA | TRBJ2-3
TGTGCCAGCAGCCCGACTAGCGGGGGGAGAGAGCAGTTCTTC | CASSPTSGGREQFF | TRBV12-3/TRBV12-4 | TRBD2 | many | TRBJ2-1
TGTGCCAGCAGCTTAGATGCTTGGCAGAAAGAGACCCAGTACTTC | CASSLDAWQKETQYF | TRBV11-2 | NA | many | TRBJ2-5
TGTGCCACCAGTGACTTAGGACTAGCGGGTCGCACCGGGGAGCTGTTTTTT | CATSDLGLAGRTGELFF | TRBV24-1 | TRBD2 | many | TRBJ2-2
TGTGCCAGCAGCTTGGCCCCCAGGACCTATGGCTACACCTTC | CASSLAPRTYGYTF | TRBV7-2 | NA | NA | TRBJ1-2
TGTGCCAGCAGCCAGACTAGCGGGGGGGCCAATGAGCAGTTCTTC | CASSQTSGGANEQFF | TRBV4-2 | TRBD2 | NA | TRBJ2-1
TGCGCCAGCAGCCAAGCTGTGACTCGCGGAAATGAGCAGTTCTTC | CASSQAVTRGNEQFF | TRBV4-3 | NA | NA | TRBJ2-1
TGTGCCAGTAGTATAGAGCTTCAGGGTGACGAGCAGTTCTTC | CASSIELQGDEQFF | TRBV19 | NA | NA | TRBJ2-1
TGCGCCAGCAGCTTGGCAGGACAGGGGAGGCAGACCCAGTACTTC | CASSLAGQGRQTQYF | TRBV5-1 | TRBD1 | few | TRBJ2-5
TGTGCCAGCAGCTTAGCGGACAGTTCCGAGCAGTACTTC | CASSLADSSEQYF | TRBV7-6 | NA | few | TRBJ2-7
TGCGCCAGCAAACAAGACGAGCCTGAAGCTTTCTTT | CASKQDEPEAFF | TRBV10-2 | NA | NA | TRBJ1-1
TGTGCCAGCAGCCCCTTTTCGGGGGGCGGGAGCACAGATACGCAGTATTTT | CASSPFSGGGSTDTQYF | TRBV14 | NA | many | TRBJ2-3
TGTGCCAGCAGTTTGGGACTTAGCGGGATGGGGGAGACCCAGTACTTC | CASSLGLSGMGETQYF | TRBV27 | TRBD2 | NA | TRBJ2-5
TGTGCCATCAGTGGGTCTAGCGGGAGTGTCGGTGAGCAGTTCTTC | CAISGSSGSVGEQFF | TRBV10-3 | TRBD2 | few | TRBJ2-1
TGTGCCAGCAGCTCTTCCGGGCACAAAAATGGCTACACCTTC | CASSSSGHKNGYTF | TRBV5-5 | NA | few | TRBJ1-2
TGTGCCAGCAGCCCAGGACTAGTTGCCGGGGAGCTGTTTTTT | CASSPGLVAGELFF | TRBV7-2 | TRBD2 | NA | TRBJ2-2
TGCGCCAGCTCATCGACAGACAACACTGAAGCTTTCTTT | CASSSTDNTEAFF | TRBV5-1 | NA | NA | TRBJ1-1
TGCAGCGTTGAAGTAACTAGCGGGAGCTCTGAGCAGTTCTTC | CSVEVTSGSSEQFF | TRBV29-1 | TRBD2 | NA | TRBJ2-1
TGTGCCAGCGGGGGGCGACAGGGGGGTCAGCCCCAGCATTTT | CASGGRQGGQPQHF | TRBV12-3/TRBV12-4 | TRBD1 | NA | TRBJ1-5